The 6 T cell receptor beta chains given below trace back to one sample, sequenced in a study of blood T cell repertoires in COVID-19. Profiled with immunoSEQ multiplex PCR; TCRdb holds only in-frame clones, not every one. This sample has about 200,000 clones; about nine tenths occur once, and the top ten carry around 1.7%. Sequenced: peripheral blood. These receptors were obtained from a man aged 18 to 35 with active or convalescent COVID-19.

This clone showed up just a few times. The V and J genes are TRBV2 and TRBJ2-7, with D perhaps TRBD1 (6 bases). This CDR3 is built from 11 residues. V was shortened by 10 bases and J by 3 bases, with 10 bases between the two germline ends. Looked up from germline, CDR1 is SNHLY and CDR2 is FYNNEI. In DNA, the CDR3 is TGTGCCATCAACAGGGACTACGAGCAGTACTTC. Its translation is CAINRDYEQYF.

This sequence joins TRBV9 and TRBJ1-6; 7 positions match TRBD1. The V and J ends lost 5 bases and 5 bases, in that order; junction bases with no gene match: 7. From germline, CDR1 is SGDLS and CDR2 YYNGEE. This CDR3 spans 15 amino acids. The CDR3 protein is CASSRGGTDNSPLHF. CDR3 nucleotide sequence: TGTGCCAGCAGTAGAGGGGGGACAGATAATTCACCCCTCCACTTT.

The J gene is TRBJ2-6, the V gene TRBV7-9, with 7 bases that match TRBD2. Germline CDR1 is SEHNR and CDR2 is FQNEAQ (reference sequence). The V and J ends lost 2 bases and 0 bases, in that order; junction bases with no gene match: 4. This CDR3 contains 17 residues. In DNA form, the CDR3 reads TGTGCCAGCAGCTTACGGCGGGAGAGCTCTGGGGCCAACGTCCTGACTTTC. Protein sequence: CASSLRRESSGANVLTF.

This clone was counted a single time. The chain recombines TRBV29-1 with TRBJ1-4; 10 bases are a match to TRBD1. V lost 7 bases and J lost 4; bases outside the gene matches: 3. The CDR3 is 13 residues long. Germline-derived CDR1 and CDR2 are SQVTM and ANQGSEA. The CDR3 protein is CSGRTGGNEKLFF. As DNA, the CDR3 is TGCAGCGGCCGGACAGGGGGTAATGAAAAACTGTTTTTT.

The chain has TRBV7-3 and TRBJ2-1, with 11 bases aligning to TRBD1. The CDR3 consists of 18 residues. Germline CDR1 and CDR2: SGHTA and FQGTGA. V shed 0 bases and J 9 bases; nucleotides not matched to a gene: 13. The DNA of the CDR3 is TGTGCCAGCAGCTTAACGGCCAACCGGGACAGGGGGTCAATTGAGCAGTTCTTC. Amino acid sequence: CASSLTANRDRGSIEQFF.

The V gene is TRBV19, the J gene TRBJ2-1; 10 bases line up with TRBD2. The CDR3 is made up of 15 amino acids. The germline CDR1 and CDR2 sequences are LNHDA and SQIVND (reference sequence). J lost 3 bases, V lost 4 bases, and 3 bases had no gene match. CDR3 DNA: TGTGCCAGTAGTACTCCTAGCGGGAGCTACAATGAGCAGTTCTTC. This encodes CASSTPSGSYNEQFF.